These 3 T cell receptor beta chains came from one sample sequenced in a study of blood T cell repertoires in COVID-19. Here immunoSEQ multiplex PCR was the method, and the copy in TCRdb shows in-frame clones only, minus some. The table has 110,000 to 150,000 clones, roughly 88% seen once. Sample: PBMCs or T cells enriched from blood (not recorded which). The receptors derive from a man aged 45-65 years who had recovered from COVID-19.

This chain uses TRBV23-1 with TRBJ1-6, with TRBD1 matching 9 bases. TRBV23-1 is given ORF status, its function remaining uncertain. V shed 2 bases and J 5 bases; nucleotides not matched to a gene: 13. The CDR3 consists of 19 residues. The CDR3 DNA reads as TGCGCCAGCAGTCAAAAGATCTCCGACAGGGGGATCAATAATTCACCCCTCCACTTT. Its translation is CASSQKISDRGINNSPLHF.

This chain uses TRBV24-1 with TRBJ2-3; 9 nucleotides match TRBD1. CDR1 and CDR2 from the germline V gene are KGHDR and SFDVKD. The CDR3 runs 18 residues. The ends lost 4 bases at V and 4 bases at J; junction bases unmatched: 14. CDR3 loop: CATSDPLWTGDAPDTQYF. CDR3 DNA: TGTGCCACCAGTGACCCCCTGTGGACAGGGGATGCCCCAGATACGCAGTATTTT.

The genes are TRBV28 and TRBJ1-5; D unclear. Trimming took off 7 bases at V and 0 bases at J, with 13 bases between the two ends. The CDR3 totals 15 residues. The germline V gene has CDR1 MDHEN and CDR2 SYDVKM. The CDR3 DNA reads TGTGCCAGCATCAACCGCGGGAGTAGCAATCAGCCCCAGCATTTT. Its translation is CASINRGSSNQPQHF.